One and the same sample provided the 12 T cell receptor beta chains below, sequenced in a study of PD-1 blockade in mismatch repair-deficient tumors. Time point of the sample: identical roughly eleven-day culture without peptide (control). These receptors have no identified antigens. Assay: immunoSEQ multiplex PCR; the TCRdb copy retains only in-frame clones and omits some. The table has more than 13,000 clones, just over 85% seen once; the top ten hold about an eighth. The specimen was cells cultured in vitro, collected from a patient treated with pembrolizumab. The origin of the receptors is an adult with mismatch repair-deficient cancer.

The chain carries TRBV18 and TRBJ2-1; 15 bases agree with TRBD2. The J segment lost 2 bases and the V segment lost 6 bases, leaving 11 bases of the junction unmatched. CDR1 is KGHSH and CDR2 is LQKENI in the germline V gene. The CDR3 sequence is 19 residues long. The CDR3 loop reads CASSPTGLAGGGAYNEQFF. Here the CDR3 DNA reads TGTGCCAGCTCGCCTACGGGACTAGCGGGAGGTGGGGCCTACAATGAGCAGTTCTTC.

The chain uses TRBV18 and TRBJ2-2; possible D gene TRBD1, 6 bases. V gave up 6 bases and J gave up 1 base, with 9 bases separating them. Germline V CDR1 and CDR2: KGHSH, LQKENI. CDR3 length: 14 amino acids. The DNA for the CDR3 is TGTGCCAGCTCGTTGGGACAGAACACCGGGGAGCTGTTTTTT. Encoded protein: CASSLGQNTGELFF.

The chain is built from TRBV7-8 and TRBJ2-3; D is unresolved. V was clipped by 3 bases and J by 0 bases, with 7 bases between them. This CDR3 is built from 14 residues. The V gene's germline CDR1 is SGHVS and CDR2 FQNEAQ. As DNA, the CDR3 is TGTGCCAGCAGCTTGTGGCTCAGCACAGATACGCAGTATTTT. This translates into CASSLWLSTDTQYF.

The chain couples TRBV2 to TRBJ1-5; D unclear. The CDR3 sequence is 15 residues long. With 3 bases removed from V and 1 base from J, the gap between germline ends came to 10 bases. The germline CDR1 and CDR2 sequences are SNHLY and FYNNEI. The CDR3 region is CASSDLRGSNQPQHF. CDR3 bases: TGTGCCAGCAGTGACCTACGAGGAAGCAATCAGCCCCAGCATTTT.

The V gene is TRBV5-1, the J gene TRBJ2-1; 13 positions agree with TRBD2. Trimming at V came to 4 bases and at J to 11 bases, leaving 9 bases not matched to a gene. Germline CDR1 reads SGHRS; CDR2 reads YFSETQ. The CDR3 is 15 amino acids. The CDR3 is CASSTGLAGDNKQFF. The CDR3 DNA is TGCGCCAGCAGCACAGGACTAGCGGGAGATAACAAGCAGTTCTTC.

The chain carries TRBV6-5 and TRBJ2-7; 10 bases are shared with TRBD2. V lost 5 bases and J lost 4; bases outside the gene matches: 8. This CDR3 is 15 amino acids long. Germline V CDR1 and CDR2: MNHEY, SVGAGI. The CDR3 sequence: CASSTYSGRAYEQYF. CDR3 DNA: TGTGCCAGCAGTACCTACAGCGGGAGGGCTTACGAGCAGTACTTC.

The chain recombines TRBV5-1 with TRBJ1-2, with TRBD1 as a possible D gene (6 bases). From germline, CDR1 is SGHRS and CDR2 YFSETQ. The CDR3 is made up of 14 amino acids. Trimming left V 0 bases short and J 2 bases short, with 8 bases between. CDR3 bases: TGCGCCAGCAGCTTGGACGGGGGCAACTATGGCTACACCTTC. It encodes CASSLDGGNYGYTF.

This CDR3 reads CASLSGTGPYEQYF. The DNA of the CDR3 is TGTGCCAGCTTGTCAGGGACAGGGCCCTACGAGCAGTACTTC. The chain couples TRBV28 to TRBJ2-7; 9 bases are shared with TRBD1. The CDR3 covers 14 residues. Unmatched junction bases numbered 7, after V lost 8 bases and J lost 2 bases. The V gene's germline CDR1 is MDHEN and CDR2 SYDVKM.

The chain carries TRBV27 and TRBJ2-7; TRBD2 agrees at 7 bases. The CDR3 runs to 14 residues. Trimming cost V 0 bases and J 5 bases; bases outside gene matches: 4. The V gene's germline CDR1 is MNHEY and CDR2 SMNVEV (reference sequence). CDR3 amino acids: CASSLSGGINEQYF. DNA of the CDR3: TGTGCCAGCAGTTTATCGGGAGGGATAAACGAGCAGTACTTC.

The rearrangement joins TRBV6-5 to TRBJ2-3; D uncertain. This CDR3 has 14 residues. V gave up 5 bases and J gave up 4 bases, with 13 bases separating them. Germline values: CDR1 MNHEY, CDR2 SVGAGI. DNA for the CDR3: TGTGCCAGCAGTCGAAGCTATGTGGCAGATACGCAGTATTTT. Protein sequence: CASSRSYVADTQYF.

This clone was recorded a few times. The chain recombines TRBV19 with TRBJ2-7; a possible D gene is TRBD2 (6 bases). The ends were cut back, 7 bases at V and 3 bases at J, with 22 bases in the middle. CDR1 and CDR2 (germline): LNHDA, SQIVND (reference sequence). The CDR3 runs to 16 residues. DNA for the CDR3: TGTGCCAGTACCTATGGAGGGTCGAGCGAGGGCTACGAGCAGTACTTC. Translated, it gives CASTYGGSSEGYEQYF.

The V call is TRBV5-1, the J call TRBJ2-7; D is possibly TRBD2 (5 bases). The CDR3 is 13 amino acids. V gave up 4 bases and J gave up 2 bases, with 10 bases separating them. Germline V gene lookup returns CDR1 SGHRS and CDR2 YFSETQ. CDR3 DNA: TGCGCCAGCAGCATAGTCGGGGCCTACGAGCAGTACTTC. Amino acids: CASSIVGAYEQYF.